What follows describes a single T cell receptor (beta chain). This sample stems from a study of neoadjuvant anti-PD-1 for oral cavity cancer. Here immunoSEQ multiplex PCR was the method, and the copy in TCRdb shows in-frame clones only, minus some. The data show 13,000 to 15,000 clones, over 60% seen once. The CDR3 loop spans 12 amino acids. Trimming cost V 7 bases and J 7 bases, with 13 bases left between them. The germline gives CDR1 LGHNA, CDR2 YNFKEQ. The material was PBMCs, obtained before nivolumab (anti-PD-1) treatment. The V call is TRBV4-2, the J call TRBJ1-2, with a tentative D call TRBD1 (5 bases). The TCR comes from a person aged 35 to 85 with oral cavity squamous cell carcinoma. Written as DNA, the CDR3 is TGTGCCAGCAAGAGGGGTGGAGGTGGCTACACCTTC. Translated: CASKRGGGGYTF.